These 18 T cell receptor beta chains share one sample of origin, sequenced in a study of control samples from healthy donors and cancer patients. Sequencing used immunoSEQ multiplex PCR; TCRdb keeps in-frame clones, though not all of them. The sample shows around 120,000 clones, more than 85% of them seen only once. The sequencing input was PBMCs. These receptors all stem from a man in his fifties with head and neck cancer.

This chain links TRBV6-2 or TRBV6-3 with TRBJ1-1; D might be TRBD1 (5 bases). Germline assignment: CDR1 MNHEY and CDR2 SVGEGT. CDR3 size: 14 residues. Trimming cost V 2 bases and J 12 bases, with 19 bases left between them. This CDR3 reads CASSYVVQRGKTFF. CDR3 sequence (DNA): TGTGCCAGCAGTTACGTTGTTCAGAGGGGCAAAACTTTCTTT.

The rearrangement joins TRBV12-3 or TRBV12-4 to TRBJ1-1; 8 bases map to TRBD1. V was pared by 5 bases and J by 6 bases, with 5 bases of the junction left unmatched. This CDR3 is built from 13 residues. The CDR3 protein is CASSSTGGAEAFF. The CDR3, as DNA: TGTGCCAGCAGTAGTACAGGGGGGGCTGAAGCTTTCTTT.

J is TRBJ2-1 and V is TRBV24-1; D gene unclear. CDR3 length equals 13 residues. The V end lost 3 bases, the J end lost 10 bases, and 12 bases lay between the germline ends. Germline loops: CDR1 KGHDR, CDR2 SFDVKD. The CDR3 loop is CATSDRNVAEQFF. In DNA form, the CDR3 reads TGTGCCACCAGTGATCGAAACGTGGCCGAGCAGTTCTTC.

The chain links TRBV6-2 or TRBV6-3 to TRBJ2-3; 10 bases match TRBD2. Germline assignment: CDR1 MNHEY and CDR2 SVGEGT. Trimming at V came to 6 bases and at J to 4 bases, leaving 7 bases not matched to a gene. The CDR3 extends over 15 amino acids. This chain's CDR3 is CASSRLAGVADTQYF. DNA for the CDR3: TGTGCCAGCAGCAGACTAGCGGGCGTCGCAGATACGCAGTATTTT.

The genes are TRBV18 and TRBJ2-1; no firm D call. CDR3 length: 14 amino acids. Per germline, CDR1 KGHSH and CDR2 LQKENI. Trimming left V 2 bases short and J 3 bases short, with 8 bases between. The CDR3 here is CASSPYTLYNEQFF. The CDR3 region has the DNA TGTGCCAGCTCACCATACACTCTCTACAATGAGCAGTTCTTC.

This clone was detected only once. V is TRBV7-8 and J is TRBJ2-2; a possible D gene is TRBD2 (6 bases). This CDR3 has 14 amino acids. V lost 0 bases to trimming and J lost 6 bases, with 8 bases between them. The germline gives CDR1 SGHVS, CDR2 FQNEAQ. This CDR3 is CASSLATSAGELFF. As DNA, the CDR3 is TGTGCCAGCAGCTTAGCGACTAGTGCCGGGGAGCTGTTTTTT.

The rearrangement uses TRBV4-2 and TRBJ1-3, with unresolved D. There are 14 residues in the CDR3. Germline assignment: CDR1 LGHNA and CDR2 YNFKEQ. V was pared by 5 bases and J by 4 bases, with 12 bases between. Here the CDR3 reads CASSSPSGGNTIYF. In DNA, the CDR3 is TGTGCCAGCAGCTCCCCCTCGGGCGGAAACACCATATATTTT.

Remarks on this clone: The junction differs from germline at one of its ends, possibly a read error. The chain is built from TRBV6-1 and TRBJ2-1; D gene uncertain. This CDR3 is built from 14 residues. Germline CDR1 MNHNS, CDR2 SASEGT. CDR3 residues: CASSEATYGRSIVF. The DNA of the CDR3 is TGTGCCAGCAGTGAAGCGACCTATGGGCGTTCGATTGTCTTC.

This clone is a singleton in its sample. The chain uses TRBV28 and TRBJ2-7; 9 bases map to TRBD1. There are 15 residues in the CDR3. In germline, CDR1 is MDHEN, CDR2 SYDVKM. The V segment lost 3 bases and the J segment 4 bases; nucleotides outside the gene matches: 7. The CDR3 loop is CASSFPGQGTYEQYF. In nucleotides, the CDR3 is TGTGCCAGCAGTTTTCCGGGACAGGGAACTTACGAGCAGTACTTC.

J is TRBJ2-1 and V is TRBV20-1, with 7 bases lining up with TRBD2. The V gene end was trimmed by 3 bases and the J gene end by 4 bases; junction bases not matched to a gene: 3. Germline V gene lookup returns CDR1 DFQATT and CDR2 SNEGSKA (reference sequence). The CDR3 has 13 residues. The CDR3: CSASAGVYNEQFF. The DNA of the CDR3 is TGCAGTGCTAGTGCGGGGGTTTACAATGAGCAGTTCTTC.

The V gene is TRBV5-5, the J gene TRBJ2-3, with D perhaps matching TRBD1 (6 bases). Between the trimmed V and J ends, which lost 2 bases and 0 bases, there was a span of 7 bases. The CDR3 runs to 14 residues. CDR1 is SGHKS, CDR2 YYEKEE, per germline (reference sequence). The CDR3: CASSFQGSTDTQYF. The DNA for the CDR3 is TGTGCCAGCAGCTTTCAGGGGAGCACAGATACGCAGTATTTT.

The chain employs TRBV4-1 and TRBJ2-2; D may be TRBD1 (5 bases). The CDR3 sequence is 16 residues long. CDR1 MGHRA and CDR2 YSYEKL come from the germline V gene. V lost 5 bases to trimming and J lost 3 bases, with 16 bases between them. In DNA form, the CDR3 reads TGCGCCAGCAGCTCCTACTCAGGACACGACACCGGGGAGCTGTTTTTT. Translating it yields CASSSYSGHDTGELFF.

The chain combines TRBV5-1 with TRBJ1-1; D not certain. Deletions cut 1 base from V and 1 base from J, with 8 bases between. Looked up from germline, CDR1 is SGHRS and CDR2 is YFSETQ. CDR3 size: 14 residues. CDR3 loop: CASSLNRWNTEAFF. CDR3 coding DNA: TGCGCCAGCAGCTTGAACCGATGGAACACTGAAGCTTTCTTT. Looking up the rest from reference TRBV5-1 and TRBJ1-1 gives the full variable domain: KAGVTQTPRYLIKTRGQQVTLSCSPISGHRSVSWYQQTPGQGLQFLFEYFSETQRNKGNFPGRFSGRQFSNSRSEMNVSTLELGDSALYLCASSLNRWNTEAFFGQGTRLTVV.

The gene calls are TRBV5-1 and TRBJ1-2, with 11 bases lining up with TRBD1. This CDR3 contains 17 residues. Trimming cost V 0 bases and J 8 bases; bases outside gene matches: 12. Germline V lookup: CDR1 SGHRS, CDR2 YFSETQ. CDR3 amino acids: CASSLGRTGGVVLGYTF. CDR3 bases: TGCGCCAGCAGCTTGGGACGGACAGGGGGCGTCGTTTTGGGCTACACCTTC.

CDR3 nucleotide sequence: TGTGCCAGCAGCGGCGCGGAATTGGGGAACACTGAAGCTTTCTTT. Its protein product is CASSGAELGNTEAFF. The chain uses TRBV3-1 (or the pseudogene TRBV3-2) and TRBJ1-1; the D is unclear. V gave up 5 bases and J gave up 1 base, with 14 bases separating them. The germline gives CDR1 LGHDT, CDR2 YNNKEL (reference sequence). The CDR3 is 15 residues long.

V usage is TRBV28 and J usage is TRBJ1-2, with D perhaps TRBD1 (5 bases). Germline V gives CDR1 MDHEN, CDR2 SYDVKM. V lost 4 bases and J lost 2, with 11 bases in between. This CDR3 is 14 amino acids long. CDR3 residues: CASSSLGRNYGYTF. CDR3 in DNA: TGTGCCAGCAGTTCCTTGGGACGGAACTATGGCTACACCTTC.

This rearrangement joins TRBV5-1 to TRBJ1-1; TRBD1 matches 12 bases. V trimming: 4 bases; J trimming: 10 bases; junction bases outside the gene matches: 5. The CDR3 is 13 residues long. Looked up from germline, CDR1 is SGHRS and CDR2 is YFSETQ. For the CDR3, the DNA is TGCGCCAGCAGCATCGGGACAGGGGGCCCAGCTTTCTTT. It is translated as CASSIGTGGPAFF.

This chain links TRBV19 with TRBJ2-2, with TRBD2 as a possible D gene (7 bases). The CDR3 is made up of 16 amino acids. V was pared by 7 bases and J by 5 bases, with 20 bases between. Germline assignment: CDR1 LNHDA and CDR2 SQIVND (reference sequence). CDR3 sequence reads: CASTSGRGRGTGELFF. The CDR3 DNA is TGTGCCAGTACTTCCGGGCGGGGGAGGGGGACCGGGGAGCTGTTTTTT.